A single sample gave rise to the 25 T cell receptor beta chains below, sequenced in a study of shared clonotypes between healthy human individuals. Clones were sequenced by immunoSEQ multiplex PCR, and TCRdb holds only the in-frame ones, with some missing. This sample has a few hundred thousand clones, with 79% found just once. Sequenced sample: PBMCs. These receptors came from a middle-aged woman in good health. Some clones in this sample may be carry-over from other donors' samples.

This clone was counted at least ten times. This chain joins TRBV6-5 and TRBJ2-2; D is perhaps TRBD2 (5 bases). V was trimmed by 7 bases and J by 1 base, leaving 13 bases between them. Germline assignment: CDR1 MNHEY and CDR2 SVGAGI. CDR3 length: 15 amino acids. The CDR3 DNA reads as TGTGCCAGCACCGGGATCGACCGGAACACCGGGGAGCTGTTTTTT. This encodes CASTGIDRNTGELFF.

V and J are TRBV10-2 and TRBJ2-2; 8 nucleotides match TRBD2. This CDR3 is built from 14 residues. Per the germline V gene, CDR1 is WSHSY and CDR2 is SAAADI. J was trimmed by 2 bases and V by 6 bases; bases with no gene match: 2. The CDR3 DNA reads TGCGCCAGCAGGACTAGCGTTAACACCGGGGAGCTGTTTTTT. Translated, it gives CASRTSVNTGELFF.

The V gene is TRBV6-5, the J gene TRBJ2-7; D remains ambiguous. The CDR3 has 15 residues. Trimming cost V 7 bases and J 3 bases, with 19 bases left between them. CDR1 and CDR2 (germline): MNHEY, SVGAGI. The CDR3 bases are TGTGCCAGCAAGAGGATCTATACCGGATACTACGAGCAGTACTTC. Translated: CASKRIYTGYYEQYF.

The chain is built from TRBV6-6 and TRBJ1-6; D remains ambiguous. Germline CDR1 is MNHNY and CDR2 is SVGAGI (reference sequence). V was pared by 6 bases and J by 0 bases, with 0 bases between. The CDR3 is made up of 12 amino acids. The CDR3 coding sequence is TGTGCCAGCAGCTCCTATAATTCACCCCTCCACTTT. Its protein is CASSSYNSPLHF.

The V and J genes are TRBV7-2 and TRBJ2-5; D gene unclear. With 1 base removed from V and 5 bases from J, the gap between germline ends came to 8 bases. This CDR3 is built from 13 residues. Germline CDR1 is SGHTA and CDR2 is FQGNSA. CDR3 sequence: CASSLVVRETQYF. As DNA, the CDR3 is TGTGCCAGCAGCTTAGTGGTGAGGGAGACCCAGTACTTC.

The chain combines TRBV28 with TRBJ1-5, with TRBD1 as a possible D gene (5 bases). Germline V lookup: CDR1 MDHEN, CDR2 SYDVKM. Deletions cut 6 bases from V and 4 bases from J, with 13 bases between. The CDR3 spans 14 residues. The CDR3 region is CASRLGGVNQPQHF. The CDR3, as DNA: TGTGCCAGCAGGCTCGGGGGAGTTAATCAGCCCCAGCATTTT.

The J gene is TRBJ2-1, the V gene TRBV29-1, with TRBD2 matching 15 bases. The CDR3 is 18 residues long. In germline, CDR1 is SQVTM, CDR2 ANQGSEA. Trimming at V came to 4 bases and at J to 0 bases, leaving 7 bases not matched to a gene. The CDR3 here is CSVGHRGLAGGSYNEQFF. Written as DNA, the CDR3 is TGCAGCGTTGGCCACAGGGGACTAGCGGGAGGCTCCTACAATGAGCAGTTCTTC.

V is TRBV7-2 and J is TRBJ2-6, with 9 nucleotides matching TRBD2. J lost 0 bases, V lost 0 bases, and 12 bases had no gene match. The CDR3 loop spans 21 amino acids. Per the germline V gene, CDR1 is SGHTA and CDR2 is FQGNSA. The CDR3 DNA reads TGTGCCAGCAGCTTAGCAGCCCGATTAGCGGGAGTAAGCTCTGGGGCCAACGTCCTGACTTTC. Translated: CASSLAARLAGVSSGANVLTF.

The V gene is TRBV28, the J gene TRBJ2-5, with D perhaps TRBD2 (7 bases). The CDR3 is 17 residues long. Per the germline V gene, CDR1 is MDHEN and CDR2 is SYDVKM. The germline V and J ends were trimmed by 7 bases and 1 base, with 22 bases remaining between them. The CDR3 sequence: CASTVGGHVGLQETQYF. The DNA of the CDR3 is TGTGCCAGCACCGTGGGGGGGCACGTCGGGCTCCAAGAGACCCAGTACTTC.

This chain links TRBV7-8 with TRBJ2-2, with D perhaps given as TRBD1 or TRBD2 (5 bases each). Trimming removed 0 bases from V and 0 bases from J, with 5 bases in between. The CDR3 extends over 15 amino acids. Germline lookup yields CDR1 SGHVS and CDR2 FQNEAQ. In nucleotides, the CDR3 is TGTGCCAGCAGCTTAGCGGGACCGAACACCGGGGAGCTGTTTTTT. This gives the protein CASSLAGPNTGELFF.

The genes are TRBV18 and TRBJ1-2, with 7 bases lining up with TRBD1. The CDR3 runs 15 residues. CDR1 is KGHSH and CDR2 is LQKENI in the germline V gene. The junction had 6 bases not matched to a gene; V was cut back by 2 bases and J by 3 bases. CDR3 sequence: CASSPDREMYYGYTF. CDR3 nucleotide sequence: TGTGCCAGCTCACCAGACAGGGAGATGTACTATGGCTACACCTTC.

The CDR3: CASSPPETTGNEAFF. In DNA form, the CDR3 reads TGTGCCAGCTCACCACCGGAGACGACAGGGAACGAAGCTTTCTTT. The V call is TRBV18, the J call TRBJ1-1; 7 nucleotides line up with TRBD1. Germline V gives CDR1 KGHSH, CDR2 LQKENI. The trim removed 0 bases at V and 8 bases at J, leaving 9 bases unmatched. The CDR3 runs 15 residues. Using reference TRBV18 and TRBJ1-1 for the parts outside the CDR3, the full variable domain is NAGVMQNPRHLVRRRGQEARLRCSPMKGHSHVYWYRQLPEEGLKFMVYLQKENIIDESGMPKERFSAEFPKEGPSILRIQQVVRGDSAAYFCASSPPETTGNEAFFGQGTRLTVV.

This rearrangement joins TRBV7-6 to TRBJ2-5; 13 nucleotides align to TRBD2. The CDR3 spans 15 residues. The germline gives CDR1 SGHVS, CDR2 FNYEAQ. With 4 bases clipped from V and 5 bases from J, the junction kept 4 bases outside the gene matches. The CDR3 region has the DNA TGTGCCAGCAGCTCAGGACTAGCGGGAGCGGAGACCCAGTACTTC. It yields the protein CASSSGLAGAETQYF.

The chain employs TRBV5-8 and TRBJ1-5, with 8 bases lining up with TRBD1. V gave up 4 bases and J gave up 1 base; unmatched junction bases: 4. The length of the CDR3 is 15 residues. Germline loops: CDR1 SGHTS, CDR2 YDEGEE. CDR3 sequence reads: CASSTGQESNQPQHF. For the CDR3, the DNA is TGTGCCAGCAGCACGGGACAGGAGAGCAATCAGCCCCAGCATTTT.

This chain connects TRBV14 to TRBJ2-7, with 7 bases matching TRBD1. The ends lost 5 bases at V and 3 bases at J; junction bases unmatched: 7. The germline V gene encodes CDR1 SGHDN and CDR2 FVKESK. The CDR3 has 14 amino acids. The CDR3 coding sequence is TGTGCCAGCAGCAACAGGGGAAATATCTACGAGCAGTACTTC. This codes for CASSNRGNIYEQYF.

This sequence joins TRBV18 and TRBJ2-3; 9 positions match TRBD2. This CDR3 is 17 amino acids long. Per the germline V gene, CDR1 is KGHSH and CDR2 is LQKENI. The junction had 10 bases not matched to a gene; V was cut back by 1 base and J by 5 bases. The CDR3 protein is CASSPRVVAGVKDTQYF. In DNA, the CDR3 is TGTGCCAGCTCACCACGGGTGGTAGCGGGAGTAAAAGATACGCAGTATTTT.

This rearrangement joins TRBV9 to TRBJ1-1, with TRBD1 matching over 9 bases. V lost 4 bases and J lost 5; bases outside the gene matches: 6. The CDR3 contains 14 residues. Germline CDR1 reads SGDLS; CDR2 reads YYNGEE. The CDR3 protein is CASSPGTGKTEAFF. CDR3 nucleotide sequence: TGTGCCAGCAGCCCCGGGACAGGGAAAACTGAAGCTTTCTTT.

Turning to this clone: Being one base from a much bigger clone, this may be a read error. Other DNA variants within this sample encode the same CDR3. The CDR3 loop reads CASRGDTNQPQHF. The CDR3 DNA is TGTGCCAGCAGAGGGGACACCAATCAGCCCCAGCATTTT. V usage is TRBV2 and J usage is TRBJ1-5; possibly TRBD1 for D (6 bases). Trimming pared 6 bases from V and 3 bases from J, leaving 9 bases between. The CDR3 contains 13 residues. CDR1 and CDR2 (germline): SNHLY, FYNNEI. The full variable domain, in which reference TRBV2 and TRBJ1-5 provide the parts outside the CDR3, is EPEVTQTPSHQVTQMGQEVILRCVPISNHLYFYWYRQILGQKVEFLVSFYNNEISEKSEIFDDQFSVERPDGSNFTLKIRSTKLEDSAMYFCASRGDTNQPQHFGDGTRLSIL.

The chain couples TRBV6-5 to TRBJ1-4; D may be TRBD1 (5 bases). From germline, CDR1 is MNHEY and CDR2 SVGAGI. This CDR3 comprises 13 residues. Deletions cut 2 bases from V and 7 bases from J, with 8 bases between. The CDR3 sequence is CASSYIRGEKLFF. CDR3 coding DNA: TGTGCCAGCAGTTACATTAGGGGTGAAAAACTGTTTTTT.

This clone was counted once. A far larger clone is a single base away, which makes a read error likely. The V call is TRBV28, the J call TRBJ1-2; D remains ambiguous. The germline CDR1 and CDR2 sequences are MDHEN and SYDVKM. The V gene lost 5 bases and the J gene lost 14 bases, with 18 bases spanning the gap. The CDR3 extends over 12 amino acids. CDR3 amino acids: CASSNSVGEWTF. CDR3 DNA: TGTGCCAGCAGTAATTCGGTGGGAGAGTGGACCTTC.

In this sample, this clone turned up a few times. The chain's CDR3 is CATSRDGEVAKNIQYF. Here the CDR3 DNA reads TGTGCCACCAGCAGAGATGGGGAGGTAGCCAAAAACATTCAGTACTTC. The chain couples TRBV15 to TRBJ2-4; D perhaps matches TRBD2 (6 bases). Germline lookup yields CDR1 LNHNV and CDR2 YYDKDF (reference sequence). Trimming shortened V by 0 bases and J by 0 bases, and 9 bases separated the two germline ends. CDR3 length equals 16 residues.

This chain joins TRBV9 and TRBJ2-3; maybe TRBD2 (6 bases). The CDR3 is made up of 14 amino acids. Germline CDR1 and CDR2: SGDLS and YYNGEE. With 0 bases removed from V and 5 bases from J, the gap between germline ends came to 10 bases. Here the CDR3 reads CASSVDGSGDTQYF. The DNA of the CDR3 is TGTGCCAGCAGCGTAGACGGTAGCGGAGATACGCAGTATTTT.

This clone was seen a few times. J is TRBJ2-5 and V is TRBV6-1; D remains ambiguous. CDR1 MNHNS and CDR2 SASEGT come from the germline V gene. The CDR3 extends over 15 amino acids. Between the trimmed V and J ends, which lost 1 base and 1 base, there was a span of 10 bases. Here the CDR3 reads CASSEDSGSQETQYF. The CDR3 nucleotides read TGTGCCAGCAGTGAAGATTCTGGCAGCCAAGAGACCCAGTACTTC.

V is TRBV15 and J is TRBJ2-7; no definite D call. V lost 0 bases and J lost 5, with 14 bases in between. This CDR3 has 15 residues. Germline assignment: CDR1 LNHNV and CDR2 YYDKDF (reference sequence). The CDR3 nucleotides read TGTGCCACCAGCAGAGATCAGGCCGTCCGACACGAGCAGTACTTC. As protein: CATSRDQAVRHEQYF.

This clone was detected a few times. The chain carries TRBV28 and TRBJ1-1; maybe TRBD1 (6 bases). There are 15 residues in the CDR3. Germline lookup yields CDR1 MDHEN and CDR2 SYDVKM. The V and J ends lost 4 bases and 3 bases respectively, with 15 bases between them. The CDR3: CASSSPHREDTEAFF. The CDR3 region has the DNA TGTGCCAGCAGTTCCCCCCACAGGGAAGACACTGAAGCTTTCTTT.